A single sample gave rise to the 27 T cell receptor beta chains below, sequenced in a study of human T cells and chemical hapten exposure. TCRdb called the RACE reads again in MiXCR, with one record for every CDR3 protein. Altogether around 330,000 distinct CDR3 sequences are present, approximately 5% being singletons, with the ten largest covering around 8.8%. Time point meaning: pre-sensitization, week 0. Treatment indicated: therapeutic diphenylcyclopropenone sensitization with weekly scalp DPC. Specimen: whole blood, collected in connection with sensitization to the hapten diphenylcyclopropenone (DPC). The receptors come from a woman aged 18-30 years with alopecia areata. Some clones in this sample may be carry-over from other donors' samples.

This clonotype was recorded a few times. This chain links TRBV7-8 with TRBJ2-2; no clear D gene. V lost 8 bases, J lost 5 bases, and 6 bases lay in between. The CDR3 is 11 amino acids. CDR1 and CDR2 from the germline V gene are SGHVS and FQNEAQ. The CDR3 DNA reads as TGTGCCAGCTGGATGACCGGGGAGCTGTTTTTT. As protein: CASWMTGELFF.

This clonotype has more than one count but fewer than ten. This chain connects TRBV29-1 to TRBJ1-3; possible D gene TRBD1, 5 bases. This CDR3 comprises 17 residues. CDR1 is SQVTM, CDR2 ANQGSEA, per germline. V shed 4 bases and J shed 0 bases, with 19 bases lying between them. The DNA for the CDR3 is TGCAGCGTTGCGGAAACAGGACTCTCAAACTCTGGAAACACCATATATTTT. It yields the protein CSVAETGLSNSGNTIYF. The whole variable domain, filled in from reference TRBV29-1 and TRBJ1-3, reads SAVISQKPSRDICQRGTSLTIQCQVDSQVTMMFWYRQQPGQSLTLIATANQGSEATYESGFVIDKFPISRPNLTFSTLTVSNMSPEDSSIYLCSVAETGLSNSGNTIYFGEGSWLTVV.

V is TRBV12-5 and J is TRBJ1-1; tentative D call: TRBD1 (5 bases). The germline V and J ends were trimmed by 6 bases and 1 base, with 9 bases remaining between them. CDR3 length equals 13 residues. Germline CDR1 reads LGHNT; CDR2 reads FRNRAP. CDR3: CASGGDGNTEAFF. CDR3 nucleotides: TGTGCTAGTGGGGGGGACGGGAACACTGAAGCTTTCTTT.

In its sample, this clonotype was seen a few times. The rearrangement links TRBV4-3 to TRBJ2-5; the match to TRBD2 covers 7 bases. This CDR3 contains 14 residues. After removal of 6 bases from V and 7 bases from J, the junction contained 11 bases not matched to a gene. CDR1 is LGHNA, CDR2 YSLEER, per germline. As DNA, the CDR3 is TGCGCCAGCAGACCCCGACTAGCCCTAGCGACCCAGTACTTC. It translates to CASRPRLALATQYF.

The chain employs TRBV6-5 and TRBJ2-7; 8 nucleotides match TRBD1. Germline V lookup: CDR1 MNHEY, CDR2 SVGAGI. This CDR3 comprises 15 residues. The junction had 14 bases not matched to a gene; V was cut back by 8 bases and J by 5 bases. This CDR3 reads CASSLGQGADHEQYF. DNA of the CDR3: TGTGCCAGCTCCCTCGGGCAGGGGGCTGACCACGAGCAGTACTTC.

This clonotype has more than one count but fewer than ten. The V call is TRBV7-2, the J call TRBJ1-1; D remains ambiguous. This CDR3 has 15 residues. V lost 3 bases to trimming and J lost 5 bases, with 16 bases between them. Germline V CDR1 and CDR2: SGHTA, FQGNSA. The CDR3 reads CASSFNSRGRTEAFF. For the CDR3, the DNA is TGTGCCAGCAGCTTCAATTCGCGAGGGCGGACTGAAGCTTTCTTT.

This chain connects TRBV7-9 to TRBJ1-3; no clear D gene. The V end was cut by 4 bases, the J end by 8 bases, with 12 bases between. In germline, CDR1 is SEHNR, CDR2 FQNEAQ (reference sequence). The CDR3 is made up of 13 amino acids. This CDR3 reads CASSSSGIHTIYF. CDR3 DNA sequence: TGTGCCAGCAGCTCGAGCGGCATACACACCATATATTTT.

The sample holds many counts of this clonotype. This chain links TRBV28 with TRBJ1-6; D gene unclear. There are 16 residues in the CDR3. The V gene's germline CDR1 is MDHEN and CDR2 SYDVKM. Trimming stripped 5 bases from V and 4 bases from J, with 15 bases between. The CDR3 loop reads CASSQPRELYNSPLHF. The CDR3 DNA sequence: TGTGCCAGCAGTCAACCGCGGGAATTATATAATTCACCCCTCCACTTT.

This chain uses TRBV18 with TRBJ2-5, with 9 positions matching TRBD2. The germline V gene has CDR1 KGHSH and CDR2 LQKENI. The CDR3 runs to 16 residues. The V segment lost 4 bases and the J segment 2 bases; nucleotides outside the gene matches: 8. CDR3 coding DNA: TGTGCCAGCTCACAGACTAGCGGCCTTATACAAGAGACCCAGTACTTC. Amino acids: CASSQTSGLIQETQYF.

At least ten counts were recorded for this clonotype. This chain connects TRBV20-1 to TRBJ1-1; D ambiguous. V lost 0 bases, J lost 0 bases, and 14 bases lay in between. This CDR3 region has 16 residues. The V gene's germline CDR1 is DFQATT and CDR2 SNEGSKA (reference sequence). Written as DNA, the CDR3 is TGCAGTGCTAGAGATAGGGAGGAGGGAATGAACACTGAAGCTTTCTTT. It codes for CSARDREEGMNTEAFF.

At least ten counts were recorded for this clonotype. The rearrangement joins TRBV7-2 to TRBJ1-5; weak D call: TRBD1 (6 bases). Germline CDR1 and CDR2: SGHTA and FQGNSA. The CDR3 is made up of 16 amino acids. V was shortened by 0 bases and J by 1 base, with 10 bases between the two germline ends. The CDR3 region has the DNA TGTGCCAGCAGCTTAGCGCAGACAGGAAGCAATCAGCCCCAGCATTTT. It yields the protein CASSLAQTGSNQPQHF.

The table lists this clonotype with many counts. The V call is TRBV5-6, the J call TRBJ2-1; D not certain. Trimming stripped 4 bases from V and 2 bases from J, with 7 bases between. CDR3 length equals 13 residues. The germline CDR1 and CDR2 sequences are SGHDT and YYEEEE. CDR3 loop: CASSLRTYNEQFF. The CDR3 DNA is TGTGCCAGCAGCCTGAGAACCTACAATGAGCAGTTCTTC.

This clonotype was picked up a small number of times. The chain is built from TRBV4-1 and TRBJ1-4; D is undetermined. The CDR3 contains 15 residues. From germline, CDR1 is MGHRA and CDR2 YSYEKL. Trimming took off 3 bases at V and 3 bases at J, with 11 bases between the two ends. This chain's CDR3 is CASSQFGGANEKLFF. CDR3 DNA: TGCGCCAGCAGCCAGTTTGGAGGCGCTAATGAAAAACTGTTTTTT.

This clonotype appeared a few times. The rearrangement uses TRBV6-5 and TRBJ1-1, with D tentatively TRBD1 (6 bases). CDR3 length: 17 amino acids. Trimming took 5 bases from V and 0 from J, leaving 19 bases between them. CDR1 is MNHEY and CDR2 is SVGAGI in the germline V gene. Here the CDR3 reads CASSNRDTVNLNTEAFF. DNA of the CDR3: TGTGCCAGCAGTAACCGGGACACTGTAAATCTGAACACTGAAGCTTTCTTT.

This clonotype occurred a few times. As DNA, the CDR3 is TGTGCCAGCGCGAACGTTCGGCAGCCCCAGCATTTT. This gives the protein CASANVRQPQHF. The gene calls are TRBV2 and TRBJ1-5; unclear D gene. Trimming took off 8 bases at V and 7 bases at J, with 12 bases between the two ends. This CDR3 spans 12 amino acids. Germline-derived CDR1 and CDR2 are SNHLY and FYNNEI.

This chain joins TRBV9 and TRBJ1-1, with D unclear. V lost 0 bases, J lost 0 bases, and 12 bases lay in between. CDR3 length: 16 amino acids. Germline V CDR1 and CDR2: SGDLS, YYNGEE. The DNA for the CDR3 is TGTGCCAGCAGCGTAGGGGGATTTGTGTTGAACACTGAAGCTTTCTTT. As protein: CASSVGGFVLNTEAFF. Combining the CDR3 with reference TRBV9 and TRBJ1-1 gives the whole variable domain DSGVTQTPKHLITATGQRVTLRCSPRSGDLSVYWYQQSLDQGLQFLIQYYNGEERAKGNILERFSAQQFPDLHSELNLSSLELGDSALYFCASSVGGFVLNTEAFFGQGTRLTVV.

The V and J genes are TRBV15 and TRBJ2-2, with 10 positions matching TRBD1. Germline-derived CDR1 and CDR2 are LNHNV and YYDKDF (reference sequence). J was trimmed by 6 bases and V by 1 base; bases with no gene match: 5. CDR3 length: 16 amino acids. CDR3 sequence: CATSRARTGGAGELFF. Here the CDR3 DNA reads TGTGCCACCAGCAGAGCTAGGACAGGGGGTGCCGGGGAGCTGTTTTTT. Drawing the rest from reference TRBV15 and TRBJ2-2, the complete variable domain is DAMVIQNPRYQVTQFGKPVTLSCSQTLNHNVMYWYQQKSSQAPKLLFHYYDKDFNNEADTPDNFQSRRPNTSFCFLDIRSPGLGDTAMYLCATSRARTGGAGELFFGEGSRLTVL.

This clonotype was picked up a small number of times. The chain is built from TRBV25-1 and TRBJ2-5, with D perhaps given as TRBD1 or TRBD2 (5 bases each). The germline V and J ends were trimmed by 2 bases and 5 bases, with 15 bases remaining between them. Germline CDR1 and CDR2: MGHDK and SYGVNS. This CDR3 contains 15 residues. CDR3 in amino acids: CASSETDVGVETQYF. Written as DNA, the CDR3 is TGTGCCAGCAGTGAAACTGACGTGGGGGTGGAGACCCAGTACTTC.

This clonotype was seen a few times. The chain carries TRBV6-5 and TRBJ1-6, with D tentatively TRBD1 (5 bases). This CDR3 spans 14 amino acids. Deletions cut 6 bases from V and 7 bases from J, with 13 bases between. Germline CDR1 reads MNHEY; CDR2 reads SVGAGI. This CDR3 is CASSRDGPNSPLHF. Written as DNA, the CDR3 is TGTGCCAGCAGCCGGGACGGCCCAAATTCACCCCTCCACTTT.

This clonotype was counted many times. The V gene is TRBV2, the J gene TRBJ1-4, with TRBD1 matching 9 bases. Losses at the gene ends were 6 bases for V and 3 bases for J; bases not matched to a gene: 5. CDR1 and CDR2 from the germline V gene are SNHLY and FYNNEI. CDR3 length: 15 amino acids. The CDR3 DNA reads as TGTGCCAGCAGACAGGGGGCTAACTCTAATGAAAAACTGTTTTTT. This encodes CASRQGANSNEKLFF. Combining the CDR3 with reference TRBV2 and TRBJ1-4 gives the whole variable domain EPEVTQTPSHQVTQMGQEVILRCVPISNHLYFYWYRQILGQKVEFLVSFYNNEISEKSEIFDDQFSVERPDGSNFTLKIRSTKLEDSAMYFCASRQGANSNEKLFFGSGTQLSVL.

The chain couples TRBV10-3 to TRBJ2-1; TRBD2 aligns across 9 bases. Germline V gene data show CDR1 as ENHRY and CDR2 as SYGVKD. The CDR3 sequence is 11 residues long. Trimming took 7 bases from V and 9 from J; bases not matched to a gene: 1. The CDR3 bases are TGTGCCATCAATAGCGGGGGTGAGCAGTTCTTC. Protein product: CAINSGGEQFF.

V gene TRBV3-1 combines with J gene TRBJ2-7; D might be TRBD1 (6 bases). Germline V lookup: CDR1 LGHDT, CDR2 YNNKEL (reference sequence). Trimming cost V 0 bases and J 6 bases, with 9 bases left between them. CDR3 length equals 13 residues. CDR3 protein: CASSQESRGEQYF. CDR3 coding DNA: TGTGCCAGCAGCCAAGAGTCCAGGGGCGAGCAGTACTTC.

Only a few counts were recorded for this clonotype. This chain connects TRBV2 to TRBJ1-3; D uncertain. Germline V lookup: CDR1 SNHLY, CDR2 FYNNEI. Between the trimmed V and J ends, which lost 2 bases and 1 base, there was a span of 6 bases. The CDR3 is 14 amino acids. In DNA form, the CDR3 reads TGTGCCAGCAGTGAACGAGAGTCTGGAAACACCATATATTTT. This gives the protein CASSERESGNTIYF. Full variable domain (missing parts from reference TRBV2 and TRBJ1-3): EPEVTQTPSHQVTQMGQEVILRCVPISNHLYFYWYRQILGQKVEFLVSFYNNEISEKSEIFDDQFSVERPDGSNFTLKIRSTKLEDSAMYFCASSERESGNTIYFGEGSWLTVV.

V and J are TRBV27 and TRBJ2-1; D possibly corresponds to TRBD2 (5 bases). CDR1 and CDR2 from the germline V gene are MNHEY and SMNVEV (reference sequence). The length of the CDR3 is 15 residues. Trimming pared 8 bases from V and 2 bases from J, leaving 16 bases between. The CDR3: CASSPRAATYNEQFF. In DNA form, the CDR3 reads TGTGCCAGCTCCCCGCGGGCCGCAACCTACAATGAGCAGTTCTTC.

The rearrangement uses TRBV6-5 and TRBJ1-2, with D perhaps TRBD1 (6 bases). This CDR3 has 14 amino acids. V lost 0 bases and J 5 bases, leaving 10 bases between the germline ends. Germline V gene sequence: CDR1 MNHEY, CDR2 SVGAGI. The CDR3: CASSYSGTSYGYTF. The DNA for the CDR3 is TGTGCCAGCAGTTACTCGGGGACAAGTTATGGCTACACCTTC.

This clonotype was picked up many times. The chain joins TRBV3-1 to TRBJ2-3; weak D call: TRBD1 (5 bases). The CDR3 covers 14 residues. Germline values: CDR1 LGHDT, CDR2 YNNKEL (reference sequence). V shed 4 bases and J shed 4 bases, with 12 bases lying between them. In DNA form, the CDR3 reads TGTGCCAGCAGCCGCCCTGGCAGGGCAGATACGCAGTATTTT. It is translated as CASSRPGRADTQYF.

This clonotype turned up a few times. The chain links TRBV11-3 to TRBJ2-3; no clear D gene. The ends were cut back, 5 bases at V and 4 bases at J, with 10 bases in the middle. This CDR3 is built from 13 residues. Germline V gene sequence: CDR1 SGHNT, CDR2 YENEEA. CDR3 bases: TGTGCCAGCAGCCCAACACCCCCAGATACGCAGTATTTT. Translating gives CASSPTPPDTQYF. Based on the CDR3 plus reference TRBV11-3 and TRBJ2-3, the full variable domain is EAGVVQSPRYKIIEKKQPVAFWCNPISGHNTLYWYLQNLGQGPELLIRYENEEAVDDSQLPKDRFSAERLKGVDSTLKIQPAELGDSAVYLCASSPTPPDTQYFGPGTRLTVL.